This T cell receptor (beta chain) was identified during a study of Ad26.COV2.S vaccination and SARS-CoV-2 variants. Study outcomes and limitations: Recipients given vaccine exceeded placebo recipients in spike-specific TCR breadth. The TCR breadth and depth analyses may have produced an underestimate of total T cell responses. Vaccinated and placebo-treated recipients had similar non-spike TCR breadth.

Profiled with immunoSEQ multiplex PCR; TCRdb holds only in-frame clones, not every one. Of about 350,000 clones listed, about 92% are singletons. Germline V gene sequence: CDR1 MNHEY, CDR2 SVGAGI. With 5 bases removed from V and 8 bases from J, the gap between germline ends came to 16 bases. The CDR3 has 14 amino acids. Notes on this clone: Its antigen is undetermined.

Source: peripheral blood, taken after recovery from COVID-19. This clonotype was obtained from a human donor who had recovered from COVID-19. This chain joins TRBV6-5 and TRBJ2-1; a weak D match, TRBD2 (6 bases). The CDR3 sequence: CASSPWGREDEQFF. The CDR3 nucleotides are TGTGCCAGCAGTCCCTGGGGCAGGGAGGATGAGCAGTTCTTC.